The rows below give T cell receptor beta chains drawn from one sample of a study of radiotherapy plus CTLA-4 blockade in lung cancer. TCRdb's copy holds only in-frame clones and misses some; the assay was immunoSEQ multiplex PCR. The data contain some 30,000 clones, over 75% of them seen just once; the ten biggest clones take up roughly 24%. The specimen was peripheral blood, collected from a patient treated with radiotherapy plus ipilimumab. Receptors were obtained from a human donor with non-small cell lung cancer that progressed on radiotherapy plus ipilimumab. Each CDR3 is given with its conserved first and last residue. A D gene is named only where the DNA matches it firmly. A clone size is listed for some rows: how often the clone was seen (once, few, many), or a class if it is expanded.

d_call clone_size j_call v_call cdr3_nt cdr3_aa
NA few TRBJ1-5 TRBV6-1 TGTGCCAGCAGTGAAGCGAACGGAGGGAGTCAGCCCCAGCATTTT CASSEANGGSQPQHF
NA NA TRBJ2-7 TRBV15 TGTGCCACCAGCAGAGATGACTCAGGGACCTACGAGCAGTACTTC CATSRDDSGTYEQYF
NA NA TRBJ2-7 TRBV4-1 TGCGCCAGCAGCCAAGATCCCTATCTCGGGGAGCAGTACTTC CASSQDPYLGEQYF
TRBD2 NA TRBJ2-2 TRBV6-1 TGTGCCAGCAAGCCTTGGGGGGGGAGCACCGGGGAGCTGTTTTTT CASKPWGGSTGELFF
NA NA TRBJ2-3 TRBV4-2 TGTGCCAGCAGTGACGGGAGCACAGATACGCAGTATTTT CASSDGSTDTQYF
NA NA TRBJ2-1 TRBV7-8 TGTGCCAGCAGCTCAGGACAGACCCTTAGCAATGAGCAGTTCTTC CASSSGQTLSNEQFF
NA NA TRBJ1-5 TRBV27 TGTGCCAGCCGCCCGGGGATCATAGGCAATCAGCCCCAGCATTTT CASRPGIIGNQPQHF
NA NA TRBJ1-6 TRBV10-1 TGCGCCAGCAGTCAGGCTATAAGGTCAGCAAACTCCTATAATTCACCCCTCCACTTT CASSQAIRSANSYNSPLHF
TRBD2 NA TRBJ2-7 TRBV6-5 TGTGCCAGCAGCCCCGCACCGGGGGGCTCCTACGAGCAGTACTTC CASSPAPGGSYEQYF
NA NA TRBJ2-6 TRBV5-1 TGCGCCAGCAGCTTGATGGGAGATGGGGCCAACGTCCTGACTTTC CASSLMGDGANVLTF
NA NA TRBJ1-4 TRBV18 TGTGCCAGCTCACCGGGAGCAACTAATGAAAAACTGTTTTTT CASSPGATNEKLFF
NA NA TRBJ1-1 TRBV19 TGTGCCAGTAGGTGGGTGGGGGGATCTGAAGCTTTCTTT CASRWVGGSEAFF
NA few TRBJ1-2 TRBV6-1 TGTGCCAGCACGCCACTGACAGTTCTTTATGGCTACACCTTC CASTPLTVLYGYTF
NA NA TRBJ1-1 TRBV6-6 TGTGCCAGCGGCCGTGGGAACACTGAAGCTTTCTTT CASGRGNTEAFF
TRBD2 NA TRBJ2-4 TRBV2 TGTGCCAGCAGGCATGGACTAGCGGGGACTAAAAACATTCAGTACTTC CASRHGLAGTKNIQYF
TRBD2 NA TRBJ2-3 TRBV4-2 TGTGCCAGCAGCCAGACCGCGGCGGGGGGGCCAGTAGATACGCAGTATTTT CASSQTAAGGPVDTQYF
TRBD1 NA TRBJ2-3 TRBV27 TGTGCCAGCAGTTCAAACAGGGGGCTTTCAGATACGCAGTATTTT CASSSNRGLSDTQYF
NA NA TRBJ2-3 TRBV5-5 TGTGCCAGCAGCCAACAACCCCCCTATACGCAGTATTTT CASSQQPPYTQYF
TRBD2 NA TRBJ2-3 TRBV16 TGTGCCAGCAGCCCTCGGACTAGATCGACAGATACGCAGTATTTT CASSPRTRSTDTQYF
TRBD1 NA TRBJ1-3 TRBV5-1 TGCGCCAGCAGCTCGGGACAGCCATCGAGCTCTGGAAACACCATATATTTT CASSSGQPSSSGNTIYF
TRBD1 medium-sized TRBJ2-1 TRBV29-1 TGCAGCGTTGTTCCCCCCTTCGGGACAGGGTCGTACAATGAGCAGTTCTTC CSVVPPFGTGSYNEQFF
NA NA TRBJ2-1 TRBV7-8 TGTGCCAGCAGCTTAGATATACAGGGTAGGGACAATGAGCAGTTCTTC CASSLDIQGRDNEQFF
TRBD2 once TRBJ2-5 TRBV13 TGTGCCAGCAGCTCACTAGCGGGGGTCGAGACCCAGTACTTC CASSSLAGVETQYF
NA few TRBJ1-5 TRBV10-2 TGCGCCAGCAGTGAGGGGCAGGGCTATCAGCCCCAGCATTTT CASSEGQGYQPQHF
NA NA TRBJ2-4 TRBV7-2 TGTGCCAGCAGCTTAGCTCCAGGAGGGGCCAAAAACATTCAGTACTTC CASSLAPGGAKNIQYF
TRBD1 NA TRBJ1-5 TRBV7-8 TGTGCCAGCAGCGGGACAGGGGGCGGGAATCAGCCCCAGCATTTT CASSGTGGGNQPQHF
TRBD2 NA TRBJ2-5 TRBV2 TGTGCCAGCGGCGGGACTACCGTACAAGAGACCCAGTACTTC CASGGTTVQETQYF
NA once TRBJ1-3 TRBV19 TGTGCCAGTTCACAGGCCAACTCTGGAAACACCATATATTTT CASSQANSGNTIYF
NA NA TRBJ1-5 TRBV28 TGTGCCAGCAGCTCAGGAGGGAGCAATCAGCCCCAGCATTTT CASSSGGSNQPQHF
TRBD1 NA TRBJ1-5 TRBV6-4 TGTGCCAGCAGGTCCGGGACAGGGGTTGATCAGCCCCAGCATTTT CASRSGTGVDQPQHF
NA NA TRBJ2-5 TRBV5-1 TGCGCCAGCAGTCTTCGGGACACTAGACAAGAGACCCAGTACTTC CASSLRDTRQETQYF
TRBD2 few TRBJ2-2 TRBV2 TGTGCCAGCACCCCCCTAGCGGGATCGAACACCGGGGAGCTGTTTTTT CASTPLAGSNTGELFF
NA NA TRBJ2-2 TRBV11-1 TGTGCCAGCAGCTATCAGGGGTCCGGGGAGCTGTTTTTT CASSYQGSGELFF
NA NA TRBJ1-1 TRBV19 TGTGCCAGTAGTATTACCCCAGGGGTCGTTGAAGCTTTCTTT CASSITPGVVEAFF
NA NA TRBJ2-7 TRBV10-3 TGTGCCATCAGTGAACCGGGAGCTAAGTTGGGCGAGCAGTACTTC CAISEPGAKLGEQYF
TRBD1 NA TRBJ1-1 TRBV7-8 TGTGCCAGCAGCCGAAGCCCAGGGGGGATGGGTCCCGTGAACACTGAAGCTTTCTTT CASSRSPGGMGPVNTEAFF
NA few TRBJ1-2 TRBV6-1 TGTGCCAGCAGTACTCGTGGCTACACCTTC CASSTRGYTF
TRBD1 NA TRBJ2-3 TRBV19 TGTGCCAGCAACCGACCGGGACAGGGGGCAGGAGATACGCAGTATTTT CASNRPGQGAGDTQYF
TRBD1 NA TRBJ1-2 TRBV6-6 TGTGCCACCACAGGGGGCTCCTATGGCTACACCTTC CATTGGSYGYTF
NA NA TRBJ1-1 TRBV5-1 TGCGCCAGCAGCCCCCCGGACTCAACTGAAGCTTTCTTT CASSPPDSTEAFF
TRBD1 NA TRBJ2-1 TRBV19 TGTGCCAGTAGTAAAACCGGACAGGGGGCCTACAATGAGCAGTTCTTC CASSKTGQGAYNEQFF
NA NA TRBJ1-6 TRBV11-2 TGTGCCAGCAACATCAACGGGGGGAGTGGGAATTCACCCCTCCACTTT CASNINGGSGNSPLHF
TRBD1 NA TRBJ1-4 TRBV5-4 TGTGCCAGCAGCTCGGGACAGGGAGGGAATGAAAAACTGTTTTTT CASSSGQGGNEKLFF
TRBD1 NA TRBJ2-1 TRBV15 TGTGCCACCAGCAGAGCCGGGACAGGGTGGGATGAGCAGTTCTTC CATSRAGTGWDEQFF